Below, 32 T cell receptor beta chains from the same sample are listed, as sequenced in a study of blood T cell repertoires in COVID-19. Data came from immunoSEQ multiplex PCR; TCRdb stores just in-frame clones and leaves some out. The sample includes 250,000 to 400,000 clones, almost 90% of them seen just once. Sequencing was performed on peripheral blood. These receptors were taken from a young woman with COVID-19, enrolled during active disease.

The chain links TRBV19 to TRBJ2-7, with D tentatively TRBD2 (5 bases). V lost 3 bases and J 0 bases, leaving 6 bases between the germline ends. The length of the CDR3 is 13 residues. Germline loops: CDR1 LNHDA, CDR2 SQIVND (reference sequence). CDR3 residues: CASSMTTSYEQYF. The DNA of the CDR3 is TGTGCCAGTAGTATGACTACCTCCTACGAGCAGTACTTC. Filled out from reference TRBV19 and TRBJ2-7, the complete variable domain reads DGGITQSPKYLFRKEGQNVTLSCEQNLNHDAMYWYRQDPGQGLRLIYYSQIVNDFQKGDIAEGYSVSREKKESFPLTVTSAQKNPTAFYLCASSMTTSYEQYFGPGTRLTVT.

The gene calls are TRBV6-2 or TRBV6-3 and TRBJ1-2; unclear D gene. The V gene's germline CDR1 is MNHEY and CDR2 SVGEGT. This CDR3 is 15 amino acids long. V lost 2 bases and J 4 bases, leaving 14 bases between the germline ends. The CDR3: CASSYTKESLYGYTF. Written as DNA, the CDR3 is TGTGCCAGCAGTTACACGAAGGAGTCTCTCTATGGCTACACCTTC.

With regard to this clone: Other DNA sequences from this sample encode an identical CDR3 as well. CDR3 sequence (DNA): TGTGCCAGCAGTTATAACAGGGGGCGAGATGGCTACACCTTC. The encoded protein is CASSYNRGRDGYTF. The rearrangement joins TRBV28 to TRBJ1-2; 9 positions match TRBD1. Germline CDR1 MDHEN, CDR2 SYDVKM. The V gene end was trimmed by 4 bases and the J gene end by 6 bases; junction bases not matched to a gene: 6. This CDR3 is built from 14 residues.

The rearrangement uses TRBV5-1 and TRBJ2-4; 7 nucleotides agree with TRBD1. Per the germline V gene, CDR1 is SGHRS and CDR2 is YFSETQ. Germline trimming cut 5 bases from V and 3 bases from J; bases unmatched to any gene: 2. There are 13 residues in the CDR3. The CDR3: CASSGTDKNIQYF. Here the CDR3 DNA reads TGCGCCAGCAGTGGGACAGACAAAAACATTCAGTACTTC. The whole variable domain, filled in from reference TRBV5-1 and TRBJ2-4, reads KAGVTQTPRYLIKTRGQQVTLSCSPISGHRSVSWYQQTPGQGLQFLFEYFSETQRNKGNFPGRFSGRQFSNSRSEMNVSTLELGDSALYLCASSGTDKNIQYFGAGTRLSVL.

The chain is built from TRBV10-3 and TRBJ1-4; a weak D match, TRBD1 (5 bases). CDR1 is ENHRY and CDR2 is SYGVKD in the germline V gene. This CDR3 has 13 residues. The germline V and J ends were trimmed by 8 bases and 6 bases, with 13 bases remaining between them. CDR3 sequence (DNA): TGTGCCATCGGAAGGGGCTCGGATGAAAAACTGTTTTTT. Translating gives CAIGRGSDEKLFF.

The J gene is TRBJ1-2, the V gene TRBV28; a weak D match, TRBD1 (6 bases). The V and J ends lost 6 bases and 4 bases respectively, with 12 bases between them. The germline CDR1 and CDR2 sequences are MDHEN and SYDVKM. CDR3 size: 13 residues. The CDR3 protein is CASSSQGPYGYTF. The CDR3 nucleotides read TGTGCCAGCAGCTCACAGGGTCCCTATGGCTACACCTTC.

The gene calls are TRBV27 and TRBJ1-1; D is unclear. The germline V and J ends were trimmed by 3 bases and 1 base, with 12 bases remaining between them. CDR1 is MNHEY, CDR2 SMNVEV, per germline (reference sequence). The CDR3 spans 15 residues. The CDR3 region is CASSFFPGTNTEAFF. In DNA, the CDR3 is TGTGCCAGCAGTTTTTTCCCGGGAACGAACACTGAAGCTTTCTTT.

The chain has TRBV7-9 and TRBJ2-7; 8 bases align to TRBD1. The CDR3 extends over 14 amino acids. The V and J ends lost 5 bases and 2 bases, in that order; junction bases with no gene match: 5. The germline V gene has CDR1 SEHNR and CDR2 FQNEAQ (reference sequence). The CDR3, as DNA: TGTGCCAGCAGCAAACCGGGACAGGCCTACGAGCAGTACTTC. Protein: CASSKPGQAYEQYF.

The V call is TRBV25-1, the J call TRBJ1-1, with a possible D match to TRBD1 (6 bases). V lost 2 bases to trimming and J lost 1 base, with 8 bases between them. This CDR3 contains 14 residues. Germline V gene lookup returns CDR1 MGHDK and CDR2 SYGVNS. CDR3 coding DNA: TGTGCCAGCAGTGAAGAGACAGGGAACACTGAAGCTTTCTTT. Translated, it gives CASSEETGNTEAFF.

This CDR3 is CAWSARGYGNTIYF. The CDR3, as DNA: TGTGCCTGGAGTGCCAGGGGCTATGGAAACACCATATATTTT. The genes are TRBV30 and TRBJ1-3, with a possible D match to TRBD1 (6 bases). V lost 1 base and J 3 bases, leaving 10 bases between the germline ends. Germline loops: CDR1 GTSNPN, CDR2 SVGIG (reference sequence). The CDR3 consists of 14 residues.

The gene calls are TRBV30 and TRBJ1-1, with D maybe TRBD1 (5 bases). Trimming left V 1 base short and J 5 bases short, with 11 bases between. The CDR3 is 13 amino acids. Germline-derived CDR1 and CDR2 are GTSNPN and SVGIG (reference sequence). CDR3 protein: CAWSEEGRTEAFF. As DNA, the CDR3 is TGTGCCTGGAGTGAGGAGGGGCGGACTGAAGCTTTCTTT.

This sequence joins TRBV5-1 and TRBJ2-1, with 11 bases fitting TRBD2. Germline V gives CDR1 SGHRS, CDR2 YFSETQ. The CDR3 has 15 residues. The trim removed 4 bases at V and 5 bases at J, leaving 5 bases unmatched. The CDR3 sequence is CASSVSLAGDNEQFF. The DNA of the CDR3 is TGCGCCAGCAGCGTATCACTAGCGGGAGACAATGAGCAGTTCTTC.

This chain links TRBV9 with TRBJ2-3; 7 bases line up with TRBD2. V shed 3 bases and J 3 bases; nucleotides not matched to a gene: 7. The CDR3 contains 15 residues. Germline lookup yields CDR1 SGDLS and CDR2 YYNGEE. This CDR3 reads CASSARGDLTDTQYF. The CDR3, as DNA: TGTGCCAGCAGCGCCCGGGGGGATCTTACAGATACGCAGTATTTT.

The genes are TRBV19 and TRBJ1-4; tentative D call: TRBD1 (5 bases). Deletions cut 6 bases from V and 0 bases from J, with 14 bases between. This CDR3 spans 16 amino acids. Germline CDR1 and CDR2: LNHDA and SQIVND (reference sequence). CDR3: CASSQGGGTTNEKLFF. CDR3 sequence (DNA): TGTGCCAGTAGCCAAGGCGGGGGTACAACTAATGAAAAACTGTTTTTT.

The V call is TRBV3-1 (or the pseudogene TRBV3-2), the J call TRBJ2-3, with D possibly matching TRBD2 (5 bases). The ends were cut back, 0 bases at V and 2 bases at J, with 12 bases in the middle. In germline, CDR1 is LGHDT, CDR2 YNNKEL (reference sequence). The CDR3 has 16 residues. The CDR3 region has the DNA TGTGCCAGCAGCCAAGATCTAAATAGCGTCACAGATACGCAGTATTTT. This gives the protein CASSQDLNSVTDTQYF.

V usage is TRBV25-1 and J usage is TRBJ1-1; 11 bases map to TRBD1. This CDR3 has 16 amino acids. After removal of 8 bases from V and 3 bases from J, the junction contained 11 bases not matched to a gene. The germline V gene has CDR1 MGHDK and CDR2 SYGVNS. CDR3: CASSGQGAMADTEAFF. CDR3 coding DNA: TGTGCCAGCTCCGGACAGGGGGCGATGGCCGACACTGAAGCTTTCTTT.

The V and J genes are TRBV5-6 and TRBJ1-1; D gene uncertain. The germline V gene has CDR1 SGHDT and CDR2 YYEEEE. Trimming took off 0 bases at V and 7 bases at J, with 10 bases between the two ends. This CDR3 is built from 13 residues. Here the CDR3 DNA reads TGTGCCAGCAGCTTGGGGAGGGCGGATGAAGCTTTCTTT. It translates to CASSLGRADEAFF.

The gene calls are TRBV18 and TRBJ1-4, with a weak D call TRBD1 (6 bases). V was shortened by 1 base and J by 8 bases, with 20 bases between the two germline ends. Looked up from germline, CDR1 is KGHSH and CDR2 is LQKENI. The CDR3 contains 17 residues. CDR3 coding DNA: TGTGCCAGCTCACCACTGCTGTCGACAGGTAGAGGGGAAAAACTGTTTTTT. The encoded protein is CASSPLLSTGRGEKLFF. Complete variable domain (other parts from reference TRBV18 and TRBJ1-4): NAGVMQNPRHLVRRRGQEARLRCSPMKGHSHVYWYRQLPEEGLKFMVYLQKENIIDESGMPKERFSAEFPKEGPSILRIQQVVRGDSAAYFCASSPLLSTGRGEKLFFGSGTQLSVL.

The V gene is TRBV4-1, the J gene TRBJ1-3, with a tentative D call TRBD1 (6 bases). This CDR3 spans 14 amino acids. Trimming left V 4 bases short and J 3 bases short, with 10 bases between. CDR1 is MGHRA and CDR2 is YSYEKL in the germline V gene. CDR3 sequence reads: CASSPGQFGNTIYF. The CDR3 region has the DNA TGCGCCAGCAGCCCCGGACAGTTTGGAAACACCATATATTTT.

The sample holds one count of this clone. The rearrangement links TRBV7-9 to TRBJ2-7; 7 nucleotides align to TRBD2. The trim removed 1 base at V and 6 bases at J, leaving 6 bases unmatched. The CDR3 is 14 amino acids. The germline CDR1 and CDR2 sequences are SEHNR and FQNEAQ (reference sequence). CDR3 sequence reads: CASSLGGGAGEQYF. The CDR3 bases are TGTGCCAGCAGCTTAGGGGGAGGGGCAGGCGAGCAGTACTTC. The full variable domain, completed using reference TRBV7-9 and TRBJ2-7, is DTGVSQNPRHKITKRGQNVTFRCDPISEHNRLYWYRQTLGQGPEFLTYFQNEAQLEKSRLLSDRFSAERPKGSFSTLEIQRTEQGDSAMYLCASSLGGGAGEQYFGPGTRLTVT.

This clone was seen a few times. The chain combines TRBV3-1 (or the pseudogene TRBV3-2) with TRBJ2-7; 13 bases agree with TRBD2. The germline gives CDR1 LGHDT, CDR2 YNNKEL (reference sequence). The CDR3 totals 18 residues. With 2 bases clipped from V and 5 bases from J, the junction kept 12 bases outside the gene matches. The CDR3 reads CASSQQALAGGPGNEQYF. The CDR3 DNA reads TGTGCCAGCAGCCAACAGGCACTAGCGGGAGGGCCAGGAAACGAGCAGTACTTC.

J is TRBJ2-7 and V is TRBV25-1; perhaps TRBD1 as D (6 bases). CDR3 length: 14 residues. Germline loops: CDR1 MGHDK, CDR2 SYGVNS. Trimming took 3 bases from V and 2 from J, leaving 11 bases between them. CDR3 region: CASSDVGGTYEQYF. The CDR3 DNA is TGTGCCAGCAGTGATGTAGGGGGAACCTACGAGCAGTACTTC.

The chain couples TRBV19 to TRBJ2-6; the match to TRBD1 covers 10 bases. The ends lost 10 bases at V and 0 bases at J; junction bases unmatched: 9. Germline CDR1 is LNHDA and CDR2 is SQIVND (reference sequence). This CDR3 region has 17 residues. This chain's CDR3 is CATSLRDRGSGANVLTF. The CDR3 nucleotides read TGTGCCACCTCTTTGAGGGACAGGGGCTCTGGGGCCAACGTCCTGACTTTC.

V usage is TRBV30 and J usage is TRBJ2-7; 8 bases fit TRBD1. The CDR3 runs to 12 residues. Germline V gives CDR1 GTSNPN, CDR2 SVGIG (reference sequence). V was pared by 8 bases and J by 4 bases, with 7 bases of the junction left unmatched. In nucleotides, the CDR3 is TGTGCCGGCGGACAGGGCACTTACGAGCAGTACTTC. This sequence encodes CAGGQGTYEQYF.

This clone occurred a few times. The genes are TRBV28 and TRBJ1-1; 7 nucleotides agree with TRBD1. Trimming removed 6 bases from V and 4 bases from J; junction bases left unmatched: 8. The CDR3 loop spans 14 amino acids. Germline V CDR1 and CDR2: MDHEN, SYDVKM. CDR3 loop: CASRTGSRGTEAFF. In nucleotides, the CDR3 is TGTGCCAGCAGGACAGGGAGTAGAGGCACTGAAGCTTTCTTT.

The gene calls are TRBV11-3 and TRBJ1-6, with D perhaps TRBD1 (5 bases). Germline lookup yields CDR1 SGHNT and CDR2 YENEEA. V was shortened by 5 bases and J by 9 bases, with 17 bases between the two germline ends. The CDR3 loop spans 15 amino acids. The CDR3 loop reads CASSRRSGVGSPLHF. As DNA, the CDR3 is TGTGCCAGCAGCCGAAGGTCGGGGGTAGGTTCACCCCTCCACTTT.

The chain employs TRBV7-9 and TRBJ1-2; 10 nucleotides align to TRBD1. Germline CDR1 and CDR2: SEHNR and FQNEAQ (reference sequence). The CDR3 has 14 residues. V lost 1 base and J lost 4; bases outside the gene matches: 0. DNA of the CDR3: TGTGCCAGCAGCTTAGGGGACAGGGGCTATGGCTACACCTTC. Residues: CASSLGDRGYGYTF.

The V call is TRBV12-3 or TRBV12-4, the J call TRBJ2-7, with 8 bases fitting TRBD2. The CDR3 runs 13 residues. With 6 bases clipped from V and 7 bases from J, the junction kept 8 bases outside the gene matches. CDR3 protein: CASRTSGVREQYF. In nucleotides, the CDR3 is TGTGCCAGCAGAACTAGCGGAGTTAGAGAGCAGTACTTC.

The rearrangement links TRBV24-1 to TRBJ2-5, with D possibly matching TRBD1 (8 bases). The CDR3 is made up of 12 amino acids. Trimming cost V 11 bases and J 5 bases, with 14 bases left between them. Germline V lookup: CDR1 KGHDR, CDR2 SFDVKD. In DNA form, the CDR3 reads TGTGCCAACAGGGGGGGACGGGAGACCCAGTACTTC. Its translation: CANRGGRETQYF.

Details on this clone: Being one base from a much bigger clone, this may be a read error. This chain connects TRBV6-2 or TRBV6-3 to TRBJ1-6; D not resolved. In germline, CDR1 is MNHEY, CDR2 SVGEGT. This CDR3 region has 13 residues. V shed 5 bases and J shed 7 bases, with 9 bases lying between them. The CDR3 loop is CASSQTRNSPLHF. The CDR3 DNA is TGTGCCAGCAGTCAGACACGAAATTCACCCCTCCACTTT.

The chain couples TRBV28 to TRBJ2-7; TRBD1 agrees at 7 bases. Germline lookup yields CDR1 MDHEN and CDR2 SYDVKM. The CDR3 is 14 amino acids. V shed 6 bases and J 2 bases; nucleotides not matched to a gene: 7. DNA of the CDR3: TGTGCCAGCAGCCTAGGACAGGCTACCTACGAGCAGTACTTC. This sequence encodes CASSLGQATYEQYF.

This clone was seen a few times. The V gene is TRBV6-5, the J gene TRBJ2-6, with D possibly being TRBD1 (5 bases). The ends were cut back, 3 bases at V and 4 bases at J, with 10 bases in the middle. CDR1 is MNHEY, CDR2 SVGAGI, per germline. The CDR3 consists of 15 residues. The CDR3 DNA sequence: TGTGCCAGCAGTTATAGGGGATTCGGGGCCAACGTCCTGACTTTC. It specifies CASSYRGFGANVLTF.